These 23 T cell receptor beta chains share one sample of origin, sequenced in a study of shared clonotypes between healthy human individuals. Naive CD8 cells were CD45RO-negative, positively selected for CCR7, excluding terminally differentiated effector memory CD45RA+ cells. The assay was immunoSEQ multiplex PCR, and TCRdb's table has in-frame clones only and misses some. The repertoire includes over 800,000 clones, more than 85% of them detected once, and around 24% sits in the top ten. Sequenced sample: naive CD8+ T cells sorted from blood. The receptor source for this set is a man younger than 45 in good health.

This clone has a single count. The chain recombines TRBV4-1 with TRBJ2-7, with 11 positions matching TRBD2. The CDR3 runs to 15 residues. Germline assignment: CDR1 MGHRA and CDR2 YSYEKL. V was clipped by 4 bases and J by 5 bases; unmatched bases: 7. CDR3 region: CASSPLAGGIDEQYF. The CDR3 coding sequence is TGCGCCAGCAGCCCCTTAGCGGGAGGGATCGACGAGCAGTACTTC.

V is TRBV4-2 and J is TRBJ2-7; a weak D match, TRBD2 (6 bases). Looked up from germline, CDR1 is LGHNA and CDR2 is YNFKEQ. CDR3 length: 15 residues. V lost 0 bases, J lost 2 bases, and 11 bases lay in between. CDR3 region: CASSQDGGGTYEQYF. DNA for the CDR3: TGTGCCAGCAGCCAAGATGGGGGAGGAACCTACGAGCAGTACTTC.

CDR3 in amino acids: CASSLVRASGYELGTQYF. CDR3 in DNA: TGTGCCAGCAGCTTAGTCCGTGCTAGCGGGTATGAGCTTGGAACCCAGTACTTC. The chain uses TRBV7-2 and TRBJ2-5; the match to TRBD2 covers 8 bases. This CDR3 has 18 amino acids. Germline V gene data show CDR1 as SGHTA and CDR2 as FQGNSA. V was pared by 1 base and J by 8 bases, with 18 bases of the junction left unmatched. The full variable domain, rest sourced from reference TRBV7-2 and TRBJ2-5, is GAGVSQSPSNKVTEKGKDVELRCDPISGHTALYWYRQSLGQGLEFLIYFQGNSAPDKSGLPSDRFSAERTGGSVSTLTIQRTQQEDSAVYLCASSLVRASGYELGTQYFGPGTRLLVL.

This chain uses TRBV7-9 with TRBJ2-7, with D tentatively TRBD2 (6 bases). The length of the CDR3 is 15 residues. In germline, CDR1 is SEHNR, CDR2 FQNEAQ (reference sequence). V was clipped by 3 bases and J by 5 bases, with 17 bases between them. The CDR3 is CASSLPWDSIHEQYF. The CDR3, as DNA: TGTGCCAGCAGCTTGCCCTGGGACTCTATACACGAGCAGTACTTC. Variable domain in full (rest from reference TRBV7-9 and TRBJ2-7): DTGVSQNPRHKITKRGQNVTFRCDPISEHNRLYWYRQTLGQGPEFLTYFQNEAQLEKSRLLSDRFSAERPKGSFSTLEIQRTEQGDSAMYLCASSLPWDSIHEQYFGPGTRLTVT.

The chain carries TRBV7-9 and TRBJ2-2; D remains unclear. The CDR3 length is 14 residues. Deletions cut 1 base from V and 6 bases from J, with 9 bases between. Germline CDR1 is SEHNR and CDR2 is FQNEAQ (reference sequence). The chain's CDR3 is CASSLVPGSGELFF. The CDR3 DNA sequence: TGTGCCAGCAGCTTAGTCCCTGGGTCCGGGGAGCTGTTTTTT.

The V gene is TRBV27, the J gene TRBJ2-1, with 11 nucleotides matching TRBD2. The CDR3 extends over 14 amino acids. V dropped 0 bases and J dropped 10; count of bases not matched to a gene: 2. Germline V CDR1 and CDR2: MNHEY, SMNVEV (reference sequence). The CDR3 DNA follows: TGTGCCAGCAGTTTATCGACTAGCGGGACGGAGCAGTTCTTC. It specifies CASSLSTSGTEQFF.

The chain combines TRBV25-1 with TRBJ2-2, with 8 bases lining up with TRBD1. CDR1 and CDR2 from the germline V gene are MGHDK and SYGVNS. The CDR3 totals 14 residues. The ends lost 5 bases at V and 4 bases at J; junction bases unmatched: 3. The chain's CDR3 is CASSFGTGTGELFF. The DNA for the CDR3 is TGTGCCAGCAGTTTCGGGACAGGCACCGGGGAGCTGTTTTTT. Full variable domain (missing parts from reference TRBV25-1 and TRBJ2-2): EADIYQTPRYLVIGTGKKITLECSQTMGHDKMYWYQQDPGMELHLIHYSYGVNSTEKGDLSSESTVSRIRTEHFPLTLESARPSHTSQYLCASSFGTGTGELFFGEGSRLTVL.

The chain combines TRBV5-1 with TRBJ2-7, with 7 bases matching TRBD1. The CDR3 spans 14 residues. The V and J ends lost 4 bases and 2 bases, in that order; junction bases with no gene match: 6. The germline V gene has CDR1 SGHRS and CDR2 YFSETQ. The CDR3 sequence is CASSATGTAYEQYF. In DNA form, the CDR3 reads TGCGCCAGCAGCGCAACCGGGACAGCCTACGAGCAGTACTTC. The complete variable domain, with remaining parts taken from reference TRBV5-1 and TRBJ2-7, reads KAGVTQTPRYLIKTRGQQVTLSCSPISGHRSVSWYQQTPGQGLQFLFEYFSETQRNKGNFPGRFSGRQFSNSRSEMNVSTLELGDSALYLCASSATGTAYEQYFGPGTRLTVT.

The V call is TRBV15, the J call TRBJ2-7; D perhaps matches TRBD1 (6 bases). V was cut by 9 bases and J by 6 bases, with 21 bases left in between. Germline-derived CDR1 and CDR2 are LNHNV and YYDKDF (reference sequence). The CDR3 runs 14 residues. The chain's CDR3 is CATTKTTGHGEQYF. Here the CDR3 DNA reads TGTGCCACAACCAAGACAACAGGGCACGGCGAGCAGTACTTC. Combining the CDR3 with reference TRBV15 and TRBJ2-7 gives the whole variable domain DAMVIQNPRYQVTQFGKPVTLSCSQTLNHNVMYWYQQKSSQAPKLLFHYYDKDFNNEADTPDNFQSRRPNTSFCFLDIRSPGLGDTAMYLCATTKTTGHGEQYFGPGTRLTVT.

This chain joins TRBV11-2 and TRBJ2-2; D possibly corresponds to TRBD1 (6 bases). Germline CDR1 reads SGHAT; CDR2 reads FQNNGV. The CDR3 runs 15 residues. V dropped 8 bases and J dropped 2 bases, with 15 bases sitting between them. The CDR3 region has the DNA TGTGCCAGCGATCGAGGGACATTAAACACCGGGGAGCTGTTTTTT. Its protein is CASDRGTLNTGELFF.

The V call is TRBV6-6, the J call TRBJ2-3; D may correspond to TRBD1 or TRBD2 (5 bases each). Per germline, CDR1 MNHNY and CDR2 SVGAGI (reference sequence). The germline V and J ends were trimmed by 4 bases and 6 bases, with 8 bases remaining between them. The CDR3 length is 12 residues. CDR3 sequence (DNA): TGTGCCAGCAGTTGGGACGCGGATACGCAGTATTTT. It codes for CASSWDADTQYF.

This clone was detected only once. V is TRBV7-3 and J is TRBJ2-2; perhaps TRBD2 as D (6 bases). Per the germline V gene, CDR1 is SGHTA and CDR2 is FQGTGA. This CDR3 contains 16 residues. The V end lost 4 bases, the J end lost 1 base, and 13 bases lay between the germline ends. The CDR3 coding sequence is TGTGCCAGCAGCTCACCCATGGAGGGGAACACCGGGGAGCTGTTTTTT. Translation gives CASSSPMEGNTGELFF.

The chain is built from TRBV27 and TRBJ2-3; D gene ambiguous. The germline V gene encodes CDR1 MNHEY and CDR2 SMNVEV (reference sequence). The ends were cut back, 8 bases at V and 6 bases at J, with 12 bases in the middle. The CDR3 extends over 12 amino acids. The CDR3 DNA reads as TGTGCCAGCGGGATGCTAGAGGATACGCAGTATTTT. Translating gives CASGMLEDTQYF.

The chain employs TRBV11-2 and TRBJ1-4, with a weak D call TRBD1 (5 bases). The V gene lost 0 bases and the J gene lost 5 bases, with 16 bases spanning the gap. Germline V CDR1 and CDR2: SGHAT, FQNNGV. There are 17 residues in the CDR3. CDR3 nucleotides: TGTGCCAGCAGCTTAGATGAGGAAGACAGCTCAAATGAAAAACTGTTTTTT. Protein: CASSLDEEDSSNEKLFF.

The CDR3 nucleotides read TGTGCCAGCAGCGGCGGGACGGGGTGGGGGACCCAGTACTTC. Its translation is CASSGGTGWGTQYF. This sequence joins TRBV9 and TRBJ2-5, with TRBD2 as a possible D gene (6 bases). Trimming left V 3 bases short and J 7 bases short, with 16 bases between. This CDR3 comprises 14 residues. Germline lookup yields CDR1 SGDLS and CDR2 YYNGEE.

The J gene is TRBJ2-2, the V gene TRBV14; D gene uncertain. The germline V and J ends were trimmed by 1 base and 3 bases, with 9 bases remaining between them. The length of the CDR3 is 15 residues. Germline V gene data show CDR1 as SGHDN and CDR2 as FVKESK. The chain's CDR3 is CASSQGEYYTGELFF. The CDR3 DNA follows: TGTGCCAGCAGCCAAGGAGAGTATTACACCGGGGAGCTGTTTTTT.

This chain links TRBV7-9 with TRBJ2-7; TRBD1 matches at 9 bases. The germline V gene encodes CDR1 SEHNR and CDR2 FQNEAQ (reference sequence). The CDR3 covers 16 residues. J gave up 4 bases and V 4 bases, and 11 bases lay outside the gene matches. The CDR3 reads CASSSTSGTGMYEQYF. The CDR3, as DNA: TGTGCCAGCAGCTCGACCTCCGGGACAGGGATGTACGAGCAGTACTTC. Full variable domain (remainder filled in from reference TRBV7-9 and TRBJ2-7): DTGVSQNPRHKITKRGQNVTFRCDPISEHNRLYWYRQTLGQGPEFLTYFQNEAQLEKSRLLSDRFSAERPKGSFSTLEIQRTEQGDSAMYLCASSSTSGTGMYEQYFGPGTRLTVT.

This chain links TRBV9 with TRBJ2-1, with 8 bases identical to TRBD2. Trimming cost V 2 bases and J 5 bases; bases outside gene matches: 3. Germline CDR1 reads SGDLS; CDR2 reads YYNGEE. This CDR3 has 14 residues. Here the CDR3 reads CASSVGGAHNEQFF. DNA of the CDR3: TGTGCCAGCAGCGTCGGGGGGGCGCACAATGAGCAGTTCTTC.

The chain carries TRBV6-1 and TRBJ2-7; 10 nucleotides align to TRBD2. The germline V gene has CDR1 MNHNS and CDR2 SASEGT. The CDR3 has 18 amino acids. The V and J ends lost 4 bases and 1 base, in that order; junction bases with no gene match: 13. The CDR3 loop is CASSGVRLAGEWSYEQYF. The CDR3 nucleotides are TGTGCCAGCAGTGGAGTCAGGCTAGCGGGAGAATGGTCCTACGAGCAGTACTTC.

The gene calls are TRBV7-8 and TRBJ1-5; D uncertain. CDR3 length: 12 residues. The V gene's germline CDR1 is SGHVS and CDR2 FQNEAQ. V lost 2 bases to trimming and J lost 4 bases, with 3 bases between them. The CDR3 bases are TGTGCCAGCAGCTTAATAAATCAGCCCCAGCATTTT. Residues: CASSLINQPQHF.

This chain connects TRBV10-2 to TRBJ1-5; 8 bases map to TRBD1. The V gene's germline CDR1 is WSHSY and CDR2 SAAADI. J gave up 7 bases and V 9 bases, and 11 bases lay outside the gene matches. CDR3 length equals 14 residues. CDR3 in amino acids: CASRSRGRGQPQHF. The DNA of the CDR3 is TGCGCCAGTAGGAGCAGGGGGCGCGGGCAGCCCCAGCATTTT.

The CDR3 nucleotides are TGTGCCAGCAGCTCTAGGGTAGCGGGAGGTGGTACAGATACGCAGTATTTT. It yields the protein CASSSRVAGGGTDTQYF. The chain employs TRBV7-9 and TRBJ2-3, with TRBD2 matching 10 bases. Germline assignment: CDR1 SEHNR and CDR2 FQNEAQ (reference sequence). This CDR3 has 17 residues. V trimming: 4 bases; J trimming: 3 bases; junction bases outside the gene matches: 10.

The CDR3 reads CASSEPPRRDYNEQFF. The CDR3 region has the DNA TGTGCCAGCAGTGAACCCCCCCGGCGGGACTACAATGAGCAGTTCTTC. The chain has TRBV6-1 and TRBJ2-1; a possible D gene is TRBD2 (6 bases). The germline V gene encodes CDR1 MNHNS and CDR2 SASEGT. V was shortened by 2 bases and J by 3 bases, with 14 bases between the two germline ends. The CDR3 totals 16 residues.